The rows below give T cell receptor beta chains drawn from one sample of a study of blood T cell repertoires in COVID-19. Some clones are missing from TCRdb's copy, which holds only in-frame ones; the method was immunoSEQ multiplex PCR. The sample includes fewer than 200,000 clones, less than 85% seen only once; the top ten take around 5.5%. Source material: PBMCs or T cells enriched from blood (not recorded which). All receptors derive from a woman in her fifties or sixties with acute COVID-19. Both conserved end residues are part of each CDR3. A D gene is named only where the DNA matches it firmly. Clone size appears in some rows only: once, few, many, or a class for an expanded clone.

>TRBD2|TRBJ2-3|TRBV3-1/TRBV3-2|once
TGCGCCAGCAGCCCCAAGGGACTAGCGGGAGCAGGGCAGGATACGCAGTATTTT
CASSPKGLAGAGQDTQYF
>.|TRBJ1-3|TRBV6-1|.
TGTGCCAGCAGTGAAGCGCGAACAGGCGGTAACACCATATATTTT
CASSEARTGGNTIYF
>TRBD2|TRBJ2-3|TRBV24-1|.
TGTGCCACCAGTGATCCAGGCGGGGGGAGCACAGATACGCAGTATTTT
CATSDPGGGSTDTQYF
>.|TRBJ2-3|TRBV9|.
TGTGCCAGCAGCGTAGTAACAGGCACAGATACGCAGTATTTT
CASSVVTGTDTQYF
>.|TRBJ2-2|TRBV7-8|.
TGTGCCAGCAGCACCTCGACTACTAACACCGGGGAGCTGTTTTTT
CASSTSTTNTGELFF
>.|TRBJ1-5|TRBV10-2|.
TGCGCCAGCAGACAGTTTAGCAATCAGCCCCAGCATTTT
CASRQFSNQPQHF
>.|TRBJ1-5|TRBV19|.
TGTGCCAGTAGTAGCGTTGTGTGGCAGCCCCAGCATTTT
CASSSVVWQPQHF
>TRBD1|TRBJ1-5|TRBV19|.
TGTGCCAGTAGTATAGAGACCTCGACAGGGAATCAGCCCCAGCATTTT
CASSIETSTGNQPQHF
>TRBD1|TRBJ1-6|TRBV5-6|.
TGTGCCAGCAGCTTGGGGGGACAGGTCTATTCACCCCTCCACTTT
CASSLGGQVYSPLHF
>.|TRBJ1-4|TRBV7-9|.
TGTGCCAGCAGCTTTAACAGGGCTACTAATGAAAAACTGTTTTTT
CASSFNRATNEKLFF
>TRBD1|TRBJ1-5|TRBV6-2/TRBV6-3|.
TGTGCCAGCAGTTACGGGGACAGGCCGAATCAGCCCCAGCATTTT
CASSYGDRPNQPQHF
>TRBD1|TRBJ1-1|TRBV18|few
TGTGCCAGCTCACCAGGGACAGGGGACACTGAAGCTTTCTTT
CASSPGTGDTEAFF
>TRBD1|TRBJ2-1|TRBV6-2/TRBV6-3|.
TGTGCCAGCAGTCCCCAAGGACAGGGGGGCAATGAGCAGTTCTTC
CASSPQGQGGNEQFF
>.|TRBJ2-7|TRBV6-6|.
TGTGCCAGCAGTTACACAGGGCGCGAGCAGTACTTC
CASSYTGREQYF
>TRBD1|TRBJ1-2|TRBV19|.
TGTGCCAGTAGTATTAAGGGACAGGGGGTGAGGTATGGCTACACCTTC
CASSIKGQGVRYGYTF
>TRBD2|TRBJ2-7|TRBV7-8|.
TGTGCCAGCAGTTTCCCAGCTAGCGGAGCCTACGAGCAGTACTTC
CASSFPASGAYEQYF
>.|TRBJ1-4|TRBV24-1|.
TGTGCCACCAGGGACTCAAATGAAAAACTGTTTTTT
CATRDSNEKLFF
>TRBD2|TRBJ2-7|TRBV6-5|.
TGTGCCAGCAGTTACAAGGCGGGACTAGTCTACGAGCAGTACTTC
CASSYKAGLVYEQYF
>.|TRBJ1-2|TRBV12-3/TRBV12-4|.
TGTGCCAGCTCCCTCGGGGAAGCCTATGGCTACACCTTC
CASSLGEAYGYTF
>TRBD2|TRBJ2-3|TRBV11-2|.
TGTGCCAGCACCGGGGACTACTACACAGATACGCAGTATTTT
CASTGDYYTDTQYF
>.|TRBJ1-5|TRBV28|.
TGTGCCAGCAGTTTGCCTAGTGGCAATCAGCCCCAGCATTTT
CASSLPSGNQPQHF
>TRBD1|TRBJ2-3|TRBV14|.
TGTGCCAGCAGCCAAGAAGGGACAGGGTTCGCAGATACGCAGTATTTT
CASSQEGTGFADTQYF
>.|TRBJ2-7|TRBV3-1/TRBV3-2|.
TGTGCCAGCAGCCTATCGGGGATGGAGGAGCAGTACTTC
CASSLSGMEEQYF
>.|TRBJ2-3|TRBV11-3|.
TGTGCCAGCAGCCAGGGAGGAGGCAGGCTTTTAGATACGCAGTATTTT
CASSQGGGRLLDTQYF
>.|TRBJ1-6|TRBV4-3|.
TGCGCCAGCAGCCCAGAGGGGAGGACCTATAATTCACCCCTCCACTTT
CASSPEGRTYNSPLHF
>.|TRBJ2-4|TRBV2|.
TGTGCCAGCAGTGTAGTTTCTTGGGGACTAGCCAAAAACATTCAGTACTTC
CASSVVSWGLAKNIQYF
>TRBD1|TRBJ2-3|TRBV7-9|.
TGTGCCAGCAGCTTTCGGGTGGACAGGGCCGCAGATACGCAGTATTTT
CASSFRVDRAADTQYF
>.|TRBJ1-6|TRBV4-3|.
TGCGCCAGCAGCCTGCGGTCATTACGGTCACCCCTCCACTTT
CASSLRSLRSPLHF
>.|TRBJ2-5|TRBV25-1|.
TGTGCCAGCAGGGCGGAGGGGGGGGGCTGGGAGACCCAGTACTTC
CASRAEGGGWETQYF
>TRBD1|TRBJ1-2|TRBV9|.
TGTGCCAGCAGGCCTGGACAGGGGGCGGGAGGCTACACCTTC
CASRPGQGAGGYTF
>TRBD1|TRBJ2-3|TRBV3-1/TRBV3-2|once
TGTGCCAGCAGCCAAGCCAGGGGGAGCACAGATACGCAGTATTTT
CASSQARGSTDTQYF
>TRBD2|TRBJ2-3|TRBV7-2|.
TGTGCCAGCAGCTTAGCGAGCGGGAGGGGCACAGATACGCAGTATTTT
CASSLASGRGTDTQYF
>.|TRBJ2-3|TRBV5-4|.
TGTGCCAGCAGCCCGCGGGCCACTAACACAGATACGCAGTATTTT
CASSPRATNTDTQYF